Listed here are 27 T cell receptor beta chains from one sample, sequenced in a study of cytomegalovirus exposure and HLA in healthy donors. 60 Vbeta and 13 Jbeta primers were used in PCR. Assay: immunoSEQ multiplex PCR; the TCRdb copy retains only in-frame clones and omits some. This table has some 150,000 clones, 70% to 90% appearing once. The specimen sequenced was PBMCs. These receptors were collected from a woman aged 18-29 years in good health and CMV-seronegative.

The chain carries TRBV9 and TRBJ2-1, with D perhaps matching TRBD2 (6 bases). V lost 2 bases to trimming and J lost 6 bases, with 24 bases between them. Germline loops: CDR1 SGDLS, CDR2 YYNGEE. This CDR3 has 18 residues. CDR3 in DNA: TGTGCCAGCAGCGTGAGAGCCCAGGCTAGCGTTTATATCAATGAGCAGTTCTTC. Its translation is CASSVRAQASVYINEQFF.

The chain employs TRBV10-3 and TRBJ2-7, with TRBD1 matching 7 bases. J gave up 7 bases and V 6 bases, and 6 bases lay outside the gene matches. Per germline, CDR1 ENHRY and CDR2 SYGVKD. CDR3 length equals 12 residues. The CDR3 nucleotides are TGTGCCATCAGGGGGACAGAAAGAGAGCAGTACTTC. Translating gives CAIRGTEREQYF.

This chain uses TRBV4-2 with TRBJ1-6, with D possibly being TRBD1 (6 bases). V was cut by 2 bases and J by 0 bases, with 17 bases left in between. The CDR3 extends over 19 amino acids. Germline assignment: CDR1 LGHNA and CDR2 YNFKEQ. The CDR3 DNA follows: TGTGCCAGCAGCCAACTCGGGAGGACAGACAGCTCCTATAATTCACCCCTCCACTTT. Translating gives CASSQLGRTDSSYNSPLHF.

The CDR3 DNA is TGTGCCAGCAGTTACTCAGGGACAGGGCTCTCACCCCTCCACTTT. Translated: CASSYSGTGLSPLHF. The chain combines TRBV6-6 with TRBJ1-6, with 9 bases matching TRBD1. The CDR3 covers 15 residues. CDR1 and CDR2 (germline): MNHNY, SVGAGI (reference sequence). Losses at the gene ends were 0 bases for V and 10 bases for J; bases not matched to a gene: 4.

DNA for the CDR3: TGTGCCTGGAGTGTACGGATGAGACAGGGCCACGAGCAGTACTTC. It encodes CAWSVRMRQGHEQYF. V usage is TRBV30 and J usage is TRBJ2-7; TRBD1 matches 7 bases. CDR3 length equals 15 residues. Germline-derived CDR1 and CDR2 are GTSNPN and SVGIG (reference sequence). The V segment lost 0 bases and the J segment 5 bases; nucleotides outside the gene matches: 10.

This clone was recorded a few times. V is TRBV4-2 and J is TRBJ1-1, with TRBD1 as a possible D gene (5 bases). Per the germline V gene, CDR1 is LGHNA and CDR2 is YNFKEQ. Trimming stripped 0 bases from V and 8 bases from J, with 10 bases between. The length of the CDR3 is 13 residues. The CDR3 coding sequence is TGTGCCAGCAGCCAAGATGCCCGGACAGAAGCTTTCTTT. It yields the protein CASSQDARTEAFF.

The CDR3 nucleotides read TGTGCCAGCACACGAGTAAAGGGGTCCTACAATGAGCAGTTCTTC. Translation gives CASTRVKGSYNEQFF. The chain is built from TRBV5-4 and TRBJ2-1, with D maybe TRBD1 (5 bases). The V gene lost 6 bases and the J gene lost 1 base, with 14 bases spanning the gap. Looked up from germline, CDR1 is SGHNT and CDR2 is YYREEE (reference sequence). This CDR3 has 15 amino acids.

CDR3 region: CASSLGRGEQFF. CDR3 in DNA: TGTGCCAGCAGCTTGGGAAGGGGTGAGCAGTTCTTC. The chain joins TRBV5-4 to TRBJ2-1; D is possibly TRBD1 (5 bases). CDR3 length equals 12 residues. The V end was cut by 0 bases, the J end by 9 bases, with 7 bases between. The germline gives CDR1 SGHNT, CDR2 YYREEE (reference sequence).

This clone was counted between two and nine times. The chain couples TRBV9 to TRBJ2-3; 10 bases are a match to TRBD2. The CDR3 totals 17 residues. J gave up 6 bases and V 0 bases, and 10 bases lay outside the gene matches. Germline CDR1 is SGDLS and CDR2 is YYNGEE. In DNA, the CDR3 is TGTGCCAGCAGCGTAGCTAGCGGGAGAACCTCTGGCGATACGCAGTATTTT. It is translated as CASSVASGRTSGDTQYF.

This chain connects TRBV6-4 to TRBJ2-5, with 11 nucleotides matching TRBD2. The DNA end lines up better with TRBJ2-7; the J call may be wrong. Germline-derived CDR1 and CDR2 are MRHNA and SNTAGT. The CDR3 is made up of 16 amino acids. CDR3 residues: CASSGLPGLAVYEQYF. As DNA, the CDR3 is TGTGCCAGCAGTGGCCTCCCGGGACTAGCGGTTTACGAGCAGTACTTC.

This clone was seen only once. The chain is built from TRBV10-1 and TRBJ2-3, with TRBD1 matching 8 bases. Germline lookup yields CDR1 WNHNN and CDR2 SYGVQD (reference sequence). This CDR3 is 15 amino acids long. V was pared by 3 bases and J by 2 bases, with 4 bases of the junction left unmatched. The CDR3 region is CASSDSGQDTDTQYF. The CDR3 nucleotides read TGCGCCAGCAGTGATTCGGGACAGGACACAGATACGCAGTATTTT.

The V and J genes are TRBV9 and TRBJ2-7, with D possibly being TRBD2 (7 bases). CDR3 size: 14 residues. CDR1 is SGDLS and CDR2 is YYNGEE in the germline V gene. Trimming stripped 3 bases from V and 2 bases from J, with 12 bases between. The chain's CDR3 is CASSGRGGTYEQYF. CDR3 coding DNA: TGTGCCAGCAGCGGTAGGGGGGGGACCTACGAGCAGTACTTC.

The chain couples TRBV23-1 to TRBJ2-2; D may be TRBD1 (6 bases). TRBV23-1 is annotated as an ORF whose role is uncertain. The CDR3 sequence is 17 residues long. V was shortened by 6 bases and J by 6 bases, with 23 bases between the two germline ends. The CDR3 loop reads CASRSTRQDPAAGELFF. The DNA of the CDR3 is TGCGCCAGCAGATCGACTCGACAGGACCCCGCCGCCGGGGAGCTGTTTTTT.

The V and J genes are TRBV5-1 and TRBJ2-3; possible D gene TRBD1, 6 bases. The length of the CDR3 is 16 residues. The germline V and J ends were trimmed by 4 bases and 0 bases, with 15 bases remaining between them. The germline V gene has CDR1 SGHRS and CDR2 YFSETQ. The CDR3 is CASSPWTAPSTDTQYF. In nucleotides, the CDR3 is TGCGCCAGCAGCCCTTGGACAGCCCCTAGCACAGATACGCAGTATTTT.

The rearrangement joins TRBV5-1 to TRBJ2-7; TRBD2 might be the D (5 bases). CDR3 length equals 15 residues. With 4 bases removed from V and 0 bases from J, the gap between germline ends came to 14 bases. Germline loops: CDR1 SGHRS, CDR2 YFSETQ. The CDR3: CASSDPGLNSYEQYF. The DNA for the CDR3 is TGCGCCAGCAGCGATCCGGGATTAAACTCCTACGAGCAGTACTTC.

The V gene is TRBV28, the J gene TRBJ2-5; tentatively, D is TRBD1 (6 bases). The J call may be in error: the DNA end matches TRBJ2-7 better. The CDR3 totals 14 residues. Germline V lookup: CDR1 MDHEN, CDR2 SYDVKM. CDR3 sequence reads: CASLHQGNTYEQYF. The CDR3 DNA follows: TGTGCCAGTCTGCACCAGGGGAACACCTACGAGCAGTACTTC.

The chain has TRBV6-1 and TRBJ1-5, with 9 bases fitting TRBD1. Unmatched junction bases numbered 3, after V lost 5 bases and J lost 1 base. The CDR3 extends over 15 amino acids. Germline CDR1 reads MNHNS; CDR2 reads SASEGT. For the CDR3, the DNA is TGTGCCAGCAGTCGAACAGGGGGCAGCAATCAGCCCCAGCATTTT. Amino acid sequence: CASSRTGGSNQPQHF.

The rearrangement links TRBV5-8 to TRBJ1-1; no definite D call. Germline V gives CDR1 SGHTS, CDR2 YDEGEE. V was trimmed by 1 base and J by 4 bases, leaving 17 bases between them. The CDR3 extends over 16 amino acids. CDR3 nucleotides: TGTGCCAGCAGCTTGTATGTGTTCCTAGAGGGCACTGAAGCTTTCTTT. Translating it yields CASSLYVFLEGTEAFF.

The chain has TRBV11-2 and TRBJ1-5; tentative D call: TRBD1 (6 bases). Germline V gives CDR1 SGHAT, CDR2 FQNNGV. V was clipped by 5 bases and J by 4 bases, with 9 bases between them. This CDR3 comprises 13 residues. The CDR3 region has the DNA TGTGCCAGCAGCCCAGGACAGAATCAGCCCCAGCATTTT. Its translation: CASSPGQNQPQHF.

The chain couples TRBV7-2 to TRBJ1-2; no firm D call. The CDR3 totals 14 residues. CDR1 is SGHTA, CDR2 FQGNSA, per germline. V was pared by 1 base and J by 2 bases, with 8 bases between. CDR3 nucleotide sequence: TGTGCCAGCAGCTTAGGACACTTGAACTATGGCTACACCTTC. Translating it yields CASSLGHLNYGYTF.

The chain carries TRBV7-2 and TRBJ1-2; 7 bases line up with TRBD1. Trimming took 1 base from V and 3 from J; bases not matched to a gene: 2. Germline V lookup: CDR1 SGHTA, CDR2 FQGNSA. The CDR3 is 14 amino acids. The CDR3 loop is CASSLVGQYYGYTF. In nucleotides, the CDR3 is TGTGCCAGCAGCTTAGTGGGACAGTACTATGGCTACACCTTC.

The chain carries TRBV5-1 and TRBJ2-1; 8 bases are shared with TRBD2. CDR3 length: 16 residues. The V segment lost 2 bases and the J segment 0 bases; nucleotides outside the gene matches: 4. From germline, CDR1 is SGHRS and CDR2 YFSETQ. Here the CDR3 DNA reads TGCGCCAGCAGCTTATCCGGGGGGGTCTCCTACAATGAGCAGTTCTTC. Translated, it gives CASSLSGGVSYNEQFF.

The V and J genes are TRBV28 and TRBJ2-7; 11 nucleotides align to TRBD2. Germline V gene lookup returns CDR1 MDHEN and CDR2 SYDVKM. The length of the CDR3 is 16 residues. Germline trimming cut 3 bases from V and 4 bases from J; bases unmatched to any gene: 8. This chain's CDR3 is CASSFPATSGTYEQYF. CDR3 DNA sequence: TGTGCCAGCAGTTTCCCCGCGACTAGCGGGACATACGAGCAGTACTTC.

The chain links TRBV5-4 to TRBJ1-2, with D maybe TRBD1 (6 bases). CDR3 length: 14 residues. V was trimmed by 6 bases and J by 6 bases, leaving 18 bases between them. Looked up from germline, CDR1 is SGHNT and CDR2 is YYREEE (reference sequence). The CDR3 nucleotides read TGTGCCAGCATCCGGCAGGGGCCCGGGCATGGCTACACCTTC. The encoded protein is CASIRQGPGHGYTF.

The rearrangement links TRBV15 to TRBJ2-3, with 9 bases lining up with TRBD1. Germline V gene lookup returns CDR1 LNHNV and CDR2 YYDKDF (reference sequence). Trimming took 6 bases from V and 5 from J; bases not matched to a gene: 6. This CDR3 contains 14 residues. CDR3 sequence reads: CATRRTGVGDTQYF. The CDR3 DNA sequence: TGTGCCACCAGAAGGACAGGGGTAGGAGATACGCAGTATTTT.

The genes are TRBV30 and TRBJ1-2, with 8 bases fitting TRBD1. The CDR3 extends over 12 amino acids. The germline CDR1 and CDR2 sequences are GTSNPN and SVGIG (reference sequence). After removal of 2 bases from V and 8 bases from J, the junction contained 4 bases not matched to a gene. DNA for the CDR3: TGTGCCTGGAGTCGGACAGGGACCGGCTACACCTTC. It codes for CAWSRTGTGYTF. Combining the CDR3 with reference TRBV30 and TRBJ1-2 gives the whole variable domain SQTIHQWPATLVQPVGSPLSLECTVEGTSNPNLYWYRQAAGRGLQLLFYSVGIGQISSEVPQNLSASRPQDRQFILSSKKLLLSDSGFYLCAWSRTGTGYTFGSGTRLTVV.

This clone was counted a few times. The gene calls are TRBV28 and TRBJ1-5; maybe TRBD1 (6 bases). V was shortened by 5 bases and J by 3 bases, with 14 bases between the two germline ends. This CDR3 has 15 residues. Germline assignment: CDR1 MDHEN and CDR2 SYDVKM. This CDR3 reads CASSPQGLNNQPQHF. The CDR3 nucleotides are TGTGCCAGCAGTCCCCAGGGGTTAAACAATCAGCCCCAGCATTTT.